A single sample is the source of the 25 T cell receptor beta chains below, sequenced in a study of response to subunit inactivated influenza vaccine. TCRdb re-analysed the RT-PCR reads in MiXCR, keeping a single row per CDR3 protein. Here the sample spans 650,000 to 800,000 distinct CDR3 sequences, more than 11% being singletons. This specimen was PBMCs from blood, taken around two weeks before vaccination. The receptor set was obtained from a man aged 50 to 60 who received an inactivated influenza vaccine.

This clonotype showed up just once. It may be a read error: a sequence one base away is much more abundant. The chain has TRBV5-1 and TRBJ1-2, with 8 bases that match TRBD1. This CDR3 contains 15 residues. CDR1 and CDR2 from the germline V gene are SGHRS and YFSETQ. The CDR3 sequence: CANSFRTGTNYGYTF. CDR3 in DNA: TGCGCCAACAGCTTTCGGACAGGGACAAACTATGGCTACACCTTC.

This clonotype was recorded many times. The CDR3 sequence: CASSQGPSGNTDTQYF. Written as DNA, the CDR3 is TGCGCCAGCAGCCAGGGTCCTAGCGGGAACACAGATACGCAGTATTTT. The chain combines TRBV4-3 with TRBJ2-3; 9 positions match TRBD2. The CDR3 totals 16 residues. With V trimmed by 3 bases and J by 2 bases, 6 bases remained unmatched. Germline CDR1 reads LGHNA; CDR2 reads YSLEER.

The rearrangement links TRBV29-1 to TRBJ1-2; unclear D gene. V was trimmed by 6 bases and J by 3 bases, leaving 11 bases between them. The CDR3 consists of 12 residues. Germline assignment: CDR1 SQVTM and CDR2 ANQGSEA. Here the CDR3 DNA reads TGCAGCGTGGATGGGTTCGACTATGGCTACACCTTC. Protein sequence: CSVDGFDYGYTF.

The rearrangement joins TRBV7-9 to TRBJ2-5; 16 bases align to TRBD2. The CDR3 covers 15 residues. Germline V CDR1 and CDR2: SEHNR, FQNEAQ (reference sequence). The chain's CDR3 is CATGTSGGAQETQYF. The CDR3 region has the DNA TGTGCTACCGGGACTAGCGGGGGGGCCCAAGAGACCCAGTACTTC.

The genes are TRBV11-1 and TRBJ1-2; tentatively, D is TRBD1 (6 bases). Per germline, CDR1 SGHAT and CDR2 FQDESV (reference sequence). V lost 8 bases to trimming and J lost 6 bases, with 28 bases between them. This CDR3 is built from 17 residues. The CDR3 DNA reads as TGTGCCAGCGAAAAATGGCAAGCAGGGGAAGAAGAGGATGGCTACACCTTC. The encoded protein is CASEKWQAGEEEDGYTF.

The chain recombines TRBV15 with TRBJ2-1; the match to TRBD2 covers 7 bases. Germline V lookup: CDR1 LNHNV, CDR2 YYDKDF (reference sequence). Trimming took 1 base from V and 7 from J; bases not matched to a gene: 7. The CDR3 is made up of 15 amino acids. The CDR3 is CATSRVPSGRNEQFF. The CDR3 bases are TGTGCCACCAGCAGAGTTCCTAGCGGTCGGAATGAGCAGTTCTTC.

Only a few counts were recorded for this clonotype. This chain joins TRBV20-1 and TRBJ1-4; D not resolved. Germline assignment: CDR1 DFQATT and CDR2 SNEGSKA (reference sequence). This CDR3 spans 12 amino acids. V dropped 6 bases and J dropped 3 bases, with 8 bases sitting between them. The CDR3 protein is CSAEGPNEKLFF. CDR3 DNA: TGCAGTGCCGAAGGGCCTAATGAAAAACTGTTTTTT.

This clonotype was detected a few times. The CDR3, as DNA: TGCAGCGTTGTGGGGCTAGCGGAGTACAATGAGCAGTTCTTC. Its protein is CSVVGLAEYNEQFF. V and J are TRBV29-1 and TRBJ2-1; 7 bases match TRBD2. Germline CDR1 reads SQVTM; CDR2 reads ANQGSEA. V shed 4 bases, J shed 4 bases, and the junction held 7 bases outside the gene matches. CDR3 length equals 14 residues.

This rearrangement joins TRBV20-1 to TRBJ2-2; unclear D gene. Trimming stripped 3 bases from V and 6 bases from J, with 14 bases between. CDR3 length equals 14 residues. CDR1 and CDR2 (germline): DFQATT, SNEGSKA (reference sequence). The CDR3 DNA sequence: TGCAGTGCTAGCATGGGTAGTTTATCCGGGGAGCTGTTTTTT. Its protein is CSASMGSLSGELFF.

This clonotype appeared many times. The V and J genes are TRBV20-1 and TRBJ1-6; 7 nucleotides align to TRBD1. After removal of 0 bases from V and 8 bases from J, the junction contained 7 bases not matched to a gene. This CDR3 has 15 amino acids. Looked up from germline, CDR1 is DFQATT and CDR2 is SNEGSKA (reference sequence). CDR3 amino acids: CSARDQQGQHSPLHF. CDR3 nucleotides: TGCAGTGCTAGAGACCAACAGGGGCAGCATTCACCCCTCCACTTT.

The V gene is TRBV5-5, the J gene TRBJ2-7, with D possibly TRBD1 on 6 matching bases. Per the germline V gene, CDR1 is SGHKS and CDR2 is YYEKEE (reference sequence). With 0 bases removed from V and 6 bases from J, the gap between germline ends came to 19 bases. The CDR3 spans 16 residues. CDR3 in DNA: TGTGCCAGCAGCTTGGTTGGCAGGGGTCTGCAGCTCGAGCAGTACTTC. It encodes CASSLVGRGLQLEQYF.

This clonotype has more than one count but fewer than ten. The chain carries TRBV20-1 and TRBJ2-7, with TRBD1 identical over 8 bases. There are 14 residues in the CDR3. Per the germline V gene, CDR1 is DFQATT and CDR2 is SNEGSKA (reference sequence). Trimming cost V 3 bases and J 1 base; bases outside gene matches: 5. In DNA, the CDR3 is TGCAGTGCTAGGGGGACAGGACAATCCTACGAGCAGTACTTC. The encoded protein is CSARGTGQSYEQYF.

This chain joins TRBV28 and TRBJ2-3; perhaps TRBD2 as D (6 bases). This CDR3 region has 13 residues. In germline, CDR1 is MDHEN, CDR2 SYDVKM. Trimming shortened V by 10 bases and J by 2 bases, and 13 bases separated the two germline ends. CDR3 sequence: CATRRGATDTQYF. In nucleotides, the CDR3 is TGTGCCACCAGGCGGGGTGCCACAGATACGCAGTATTTT. Drawing the rest from reference TRBV28 and TRBJ2-3, the complete variable domain is DVKVTQSSRYLVKRTGEKVFLECVQDMDHENMFWYRQDPGLGLRLIYFSYDVKMKEKGDIPEGYSVSREKKERFSLILESASTNQTSMYLCATRRGATDTQYFGPGTRLTVL.

This clonotype was found many times. This sequence joins TRBV7-8 and TRBJ1-3, with TRBD1 matching 7 bases. This CDR3 has 17 amino acids. Germline assignment: CDR1 SGHVS and CDR2 FQNEAQ. V lost 3 bases and J lost 3; bases outside the gene matches: 11. CDR3 DNA sequence: TGTGCCAGCAGCTTCGAACGGACAGGAACTTATGGAAACACCATATATTTT. Translated, it gives CASSFERTGTYGNTIYF.

This clonotype has a handful of counts. The chain joins TRBV10-3 to TRBJ1-5; no clear D. V shed 11 bases and J shed 4 bases, with 15 bases lying between them. This CDR3 contains 13 residues. Germline V gene lookup returns CDR1 ENHRY and CDR2 SYGVKD. The CDR3 loop reads CAGPQFGNQPQHF. CDR3 nucleotides: TGTGCCGGACCCCAGTTCGGGAATCAGCCCCAGCATTTT.

In this sample, this clonotype turned up once. The chain combines TRBV20-1 with TRBJ2-2, with D possibly TRBD1 on 6 matching bases. Trimming shortened V by 2 bases and J by 2 bases, and 9 bases separated the two germline ends. CDR1 DFQATT and CDR2 SNEGSKA come from the germline V gene (reference sequence). This CDR3 comprises 14 residues. CDR3 DNA: TGCAGTGCTAGACAGACAGGAAACACCGGGGAGCTGTTTTTT. This translates into CSARQTGNTGELFF.

The CDR3 DNA reads TGTGCCATCAGGCGGACTAGCGGGGGGGACTACAATGAGCAGTTCTTC. Translation: CAIRRTSGGDYNEQFF. The V gene is TRBV10-3, the J gene TRBJ2-1, with 15 bases aligning to TRBD2. The CDR3 consists of 16 residues. From germline, CDR1 is ENHRY and CDR2 SYGVKD. The trim removed 6 bases at V and 3 bases at J, leaving 3 bases unmatched.

A single count supports this clonotype. J is TRBJ2-2 and V is TRBV4-3; D perhaps matches TRBD2 (5 bases). V shed 4 bases and J shed 3 bases, with 12 bases lying between them. Germline CDR1 LGHNA, CDR2 YSLEER. The CDR3 extends over 15 amino acids. The CDR3 coding sequence is TGCGCCAGCAGCCGGAGGCAGAGCGACACCGGGGAGCTGTTTTTT. Translating it yields CASSRRQSDTGELFF.

This clonotype was counted between two and nine times. For the CDR3, the DNA is TGTGCCAGCAGTAAGGGGAAGGGGTCTAATGAAAAACTGTTTTTT. Its protein product is CASSKGKGSNEKLFF. The chain employs TRBV12-3 or TRBV12-4 and TRBJ1-4, with D tentatively TRBD1 (5 bases). This CDR3 comprises 15 residues. V gave up 5 bases and J gave up 3 bases, with 13 bases separating them.

CDR3 sequence reads: CASSSIGGDTDTQYF. CDR3 nucleotides: TGTGCCAGCAGCTCGATTGGGGGGGACACAGATACGCAGTATTTT. The rearrangement links TRBV7-6 to TRBJ2-3; TRBD2 matches at 7 bases. The CDR3 consists of 15 residues. The V and J ends lost 4 bases and 2 bases, in that order; junction bases with no gene match: 6. Germline CDR1 SGHVS, CDR2 FNYEAQ.

In this sample, this clonotype turned up a few times. V is TRBV28 and J is TRBJ2-3; 8 bases are a match to TRBD2. V shed 7 bases and J 5 bases; nucleotides not matched to a gene: 11. The CDR3 totals 15 residues. In germline, CDR1 is MDHEN, CDR2 SYDVKM. CDR3 nucleotide sequence: TGTGCCAGCACCGGGGGGGGGATAGCCCAAGATACGCAGTATTTT. It yields the protein CASTGGGIAQDTQYF.

This clonotype was observed many times. The CDR3 sequence is CASSQQLVSYEQYF. DNA for the CDR3: TGCGCCAGCAGCCAACAGCTGGTGTCCTACGAGCAGTACTTC. The chain couples TRBV4-3 to TRBJ2-7; D is unclear. Germline V gene lookup returns CDR1 LGHNA and CDR2 YSLEER. This CDR3 comprises 14 residues. V was cut by 2 bases and J by 1 base, with 9 bases left in between.

This clonotype was found a few times. The V call is TRBV6-2 or TRBV6-3, the J call TRBJ2-7; D is unclear. Germline V gene lookup returns CDR1 MNHEY and CDR2 SVGEGT. V lost 2 bases, J lost 1 base, and 9 bases lay in between. The CDR3 runs to 14 residues. In DNA form, the CDR3 reads TGTGCCAGCAGTTACCCCCCGGCTTCCTACGAGCAGTACTTC. Amino acids: CASSYPPASYEQYF.

Ten or more counts support this clonotype. The chain couples TRBV7-9 to TRBJ2-5, with TRBD2 matching over 10 bases. The V segment lost 3 bases and the J segment 0 bases; nucleotides outside the gene matches: 4. Germline V gene lookup returns CDR1 SEHNR and CDR2 FQNEAQ (reference sequence). The CDR3 consists of 16 residues. The CDR3 reads CASSLRTSGDQETQYF. The CDR3 DNA follows: TGTGCCAGCAGCTTGAGAACTAGCGGGGACCAAGAGACCCAGTACTTC.

V gene TRBV12-3 or TRBV12-4 combines with J gene TRBJ1-5, with 7 bases aligning to TRBD1. The CDR3 contains 14 residues. V dropped 7 bases and J dropped 5; count of bases not matched to a gene: 8. The chain's CDR3 is CASTSDRAYQPQHF. The CDR3 DNA follows: TGTGCCAGCACCAGTGACAGGGCCTATCAGCCCCAGCATTTT.